Shown below are 4 T cell receptor beta chains from a single sample sequenced in a study of identical twins (dated by TCRdb to the mid-2010s). The library was obtained by 5' RACE. TCRdb shows the sequencer as Illumina HiSeq 2000. The public reads were quality trimmed at Q25 with fastp and then assembled into clones with MiXCR by TCRdb, keeping productive beta chains. Here each entry gathers all rows of one CDR3 protein and keeps the most common genes and DNA. The sample records under 400,000 distinct CDR3 sequences, around 9% of which are singletons. The ten largest clonotypes hold roughly 9% of the sample. The source material was naive T cells sorted from blood. Explained via the paper, the cell subset or site label denotes: cells isolated with a human naive T-cell isolation kit. The receptors derive from a woman aged 50 to 65 in good health.

This clonotype was seen repeatedly, ten times or more. V usage is TRBV5-1 and J usage is TRBJ1-1; D is perhaps TRBD1 (5 bases). Germline V lookup: CDR1 SGHRS, CDR2 YFSETQ. The CDR3 sequence is 13 residues long. The V gene lost 4 bases and the J gene lost 7 bases, with 14 bases spanning the gap. CDR3: CASSPTVRDEAFF. CDR3 nucleotides: TGCGCCAGCAGCCCCACGGTCAGGGATGAAGCTTTCTTT.

The CDR3 nucleotides read TGTGCCAGCAGCTTAGGGGACAGGACTTCACCCCTCCACTTT. Its translation is CASSLGDRTSPLHF. This chain links TRBV7-9 with TRBJ1-6, with 8 bases that match TRBD1. The CDR3 extends over 14 amino acids. V was clipped by 1 base and J by 9 bases; unmatched bases: 2. The germline V gene encodes CDR1 SEHNR and CDR2 FQNEAQ (reference sequence). Full variable domain (missing parts from reference TRBV7-9 and TRBJ1-6): DTGVSQNPRHKITKRGQNVTFRCDPISEHNRLYWYRQTLGQGPEFLTYFQNEAQLEKSRLLSDRFSAERPKGSFSTLEIQRTEQGDSAMYLCASSLGDRTSPLHFGNGTRLTVT.

The rearrangement links TRBV11-3 to TRBJ2-1; D possibly corresponds to TRBD1 (7 bases). Looked up from germline, CDR1 is SGHNT and CDR2 is YENEEA. V lost 5 bases, J lost 15 bases, and 14 bases lay in between. CDR3 length equals 11 residues. Written as DNA, the CDR3 is TGTGCCAGCAGCCTGAGGGGGCGGGGGTTCTTC. Encoded protein: CASSLRGRGFF.

This clonotype was counted only a few times. V and J are TRBV24-1 and TRBJ2-1; 8 nucleotides match TRBD1. Germline values: CDR1 KGHDR, CDR2 SFDVKD. V lost 4 bases, J lost 5 bases, and 9 bases stayed unmatched. The CDR3 runs to 16 residues. The CDR3 region has the DNA TGTGCCACCAGTGACTCCCGGACAGGGCCGAACAATGAGCAGTTCTTC. This encodes CATSDSRTGPNNEQFF.